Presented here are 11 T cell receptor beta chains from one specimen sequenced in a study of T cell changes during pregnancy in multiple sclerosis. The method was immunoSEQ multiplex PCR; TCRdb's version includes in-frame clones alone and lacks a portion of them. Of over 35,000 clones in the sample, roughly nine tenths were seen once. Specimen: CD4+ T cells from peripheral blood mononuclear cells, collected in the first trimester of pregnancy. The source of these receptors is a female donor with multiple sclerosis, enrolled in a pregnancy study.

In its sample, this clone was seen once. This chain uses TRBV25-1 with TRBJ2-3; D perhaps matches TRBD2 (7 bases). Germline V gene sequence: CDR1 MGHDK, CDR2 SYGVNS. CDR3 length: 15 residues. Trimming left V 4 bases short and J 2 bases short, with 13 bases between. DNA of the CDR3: TGTGCCAGCAGTGTCGCAGGGGACTACACAGATACGCAGTATTTT. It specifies CASSVAGDYTDTQYF.

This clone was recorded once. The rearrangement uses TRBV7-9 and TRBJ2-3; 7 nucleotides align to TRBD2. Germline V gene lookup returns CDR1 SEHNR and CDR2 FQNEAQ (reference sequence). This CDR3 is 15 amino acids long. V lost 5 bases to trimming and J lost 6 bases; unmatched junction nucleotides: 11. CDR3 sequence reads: CASSPKRLAPDTQYF. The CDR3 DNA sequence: TGTGCCAGCAGCCCTAAACGACTAGCCCCCGATACGCAGTATTTT.

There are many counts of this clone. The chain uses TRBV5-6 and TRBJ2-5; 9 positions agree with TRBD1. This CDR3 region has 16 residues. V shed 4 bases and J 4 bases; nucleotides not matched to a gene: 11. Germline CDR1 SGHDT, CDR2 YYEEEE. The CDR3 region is CASSLLTGGIGETQYF. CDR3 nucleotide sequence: TGTGCCAGCAGCCTCCTGACAGGGGGTATTGGAGAGACCCAGTACTTC.

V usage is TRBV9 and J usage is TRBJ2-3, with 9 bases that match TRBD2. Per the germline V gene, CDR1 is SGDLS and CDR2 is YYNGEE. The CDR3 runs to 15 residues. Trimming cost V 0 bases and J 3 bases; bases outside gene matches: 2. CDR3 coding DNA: TGTGCCAGCAGCGTAGCCAGCGGGGGGACAGATACGCAGTATTTT. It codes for CASSVASGGTDTQYF.

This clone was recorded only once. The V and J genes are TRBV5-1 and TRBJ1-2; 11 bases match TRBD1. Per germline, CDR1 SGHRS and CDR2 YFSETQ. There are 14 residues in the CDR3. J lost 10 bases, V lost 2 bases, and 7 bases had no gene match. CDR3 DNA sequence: TGCGCCAGCAGCTTTGAGGGACAGGGGGAGTTCTACACCTTC. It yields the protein CASSFEGQGEFYTF.

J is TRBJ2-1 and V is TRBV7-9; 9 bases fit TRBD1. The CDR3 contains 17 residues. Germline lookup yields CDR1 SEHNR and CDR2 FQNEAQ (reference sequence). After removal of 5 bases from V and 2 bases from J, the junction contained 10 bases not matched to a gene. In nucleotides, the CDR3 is TGTGCCAGCAGCCCACCTGTCCGGGACAGGGCCTACAATGAGCAGTTCTTC. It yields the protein CASSPPVRDRAYNEQFF.

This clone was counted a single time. CDR3 sequence (DNA): TGTGCCAGCAGCGTAGGTAATAGCGGGAGCACCTACGAGCAGTACTTC. Translated: CASSVGNSGSTYEQYF. V and J are TRBV9 and TRBJ2-7, with 9 positions matching TRBD2. CDR3 size: 16 residues. Germline V lookup: CDR1 SGDLS, CDR2 YYNGEE. Unmatched junction bases numbered 6, after V lost 0 bases and J lost 2 bases.

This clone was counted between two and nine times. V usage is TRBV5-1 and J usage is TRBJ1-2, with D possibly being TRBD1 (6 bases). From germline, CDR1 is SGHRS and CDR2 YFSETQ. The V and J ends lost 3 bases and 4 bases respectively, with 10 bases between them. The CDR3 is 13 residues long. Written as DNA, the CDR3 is TGCGCCAGCAGCTCGGACAGTTCCTATGGCTACACCTTC. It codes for CASSSDSSYGYTF.

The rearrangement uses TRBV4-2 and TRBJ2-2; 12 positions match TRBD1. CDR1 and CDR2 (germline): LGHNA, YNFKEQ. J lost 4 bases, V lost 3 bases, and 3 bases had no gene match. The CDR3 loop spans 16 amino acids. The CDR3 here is CASSQGQGASTGELFF. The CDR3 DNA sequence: TGTGCCAGCAGCCAGGGACAGGGGGCGAGCACCGGGGAGCTGTTTTTT.

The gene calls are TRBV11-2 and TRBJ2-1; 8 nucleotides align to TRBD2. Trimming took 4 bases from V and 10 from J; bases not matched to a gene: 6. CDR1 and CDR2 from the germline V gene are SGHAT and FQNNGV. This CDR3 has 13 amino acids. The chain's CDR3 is CASSSGLASEQFF. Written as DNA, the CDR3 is TGTGCCAGCAGCTCCGGACTAGCCTCGGAGCAGTTCTTC.

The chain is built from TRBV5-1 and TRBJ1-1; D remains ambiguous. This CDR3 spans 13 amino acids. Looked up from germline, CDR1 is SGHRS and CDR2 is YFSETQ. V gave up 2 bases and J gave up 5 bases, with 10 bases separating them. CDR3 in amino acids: CASSFRVGTEAFF. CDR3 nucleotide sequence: TGCGCCAGCAGCTTCAGAGTCGGGACTGAAGCTTTCTTT.